Presented here are 32 T cell receptor beta chains from one specimen sequenced in a study of response to subunit inactivated influenza vaccine. One entry per CDR3 protein, called by TCRdb with MiXCR from the RT-PCR reads. The sample contains roughly 570,000 distinct CDR3 sequences, 12% to 15% of which appear only once. Sequenced material: PBMCs from blood, taken approximately 13 days after vaccination. These receptor sequences come from a middle-aged man who received an inactivated influenza vaccine.

This clonotype was observed a few times. The V call is TRBV9, the J call TRBJ2-1; D is ambiguous. V lost 0 bases and J 0 bases, leaving 13 bases between the germline ends. This CDR3 is built from 17 residues. From germline, CDR1 is SGDLS and CDR2 YYNGEE. CDR3 bases: TGTGCCAGCAGCGTAGGACTGACCGGAAGCTCCTACAATGAGCAGTTCTTC. Protein sequence: CASSVGLTGSSYNEQFF.

Notes on this clonotype: A far bigger clonotype differs at one base, so this is likely a read error. The chain uses TRBV12-3 or TRBV12-4 and TRBJ2-3, with 7 bases identical to TRBD1. This CDR3 comprises 14 residues. CDR3 nucleotides: TGTGCCAGCAGCCTAGGGGACAGTACAGATACGCACTATTTT. Translating gives CASSLGDSTDTHYF.

In its sample, this clonotype was seen a few times. The CDR3 region is CSARLADTYEQYF. The CDR3 bases are TGCAGCGCAAGACTAGCCGATACCTACGAGCAGTACTTC. V usage is TRBV29-1 and J usage is TRBJ2-7; the match to TRBD2 covers 7 bases. The CDR3 extends over 13 amino acids. Looked up from germline, CDR1 is SQVTM and CDR2 is ANQGSEA. V shed 7 bases, J shed 2 bases, and the junction held 8 bases outside the gene matches.

The chain combines TRBV6-5 with TRBJ1-6; D unclear. Germline CDR1 is MNHEY and CDR2 is SVGAGI. V dropped 3 bases and J dropped 8 bases, with 11 bases sitting between them. CDR3 length: 14 amino acids. The CDR3 region is CASSYLQRDSPLHF. The CDR3 DNA reads TGTGCCAGCAGTTATCTCCAGAGGGATTCACCCCTCCACTTT.

This clonotype was counted ten times or more. J is TRBJ1-3 and V is TRBV7-2; D is unclear. Germline V lookup: CDR1 SGHTA, CDR2 FQGNSA. The CDR3 totals 14 residues. Trimming shortened V by 5 bases and J by 0 bases, and 8 bases separated the two germline ends. The CDR3 loop is CASSQDFSGNTIYF. CDR3 in DNA: TGTGCCAGCAGCCAAGACTTCTCTGGAAACACCATATATTTT.

There are many counts of this clonotype. The chain uses TRBV7-2 and TRBJ1-1; D perhaps matches TRBD1 (5 bases). Germline V CDR1 and CDR2: SGHTA, FQGNSA. V was trimmed by 2 bases and J by 6 bases, leaving 16 bases between them. CDR3 length: 15 amino acids. The DNA of the CDR3 is TGTGCCAGCAGCTTAATGGGACGCCGTGGATCTGAAGCTTTCTTT. It encodes CASSLMGRRGSEAFF.

This clonotype was recorded at least ten times. The V gene is TRBV5-1, the J gene TRBJ2-7; D gene uncertain. Germline CDR1 and CDR2: SGHRS and YFSETQ. The CDR3 spans 14 residues. Trimming removed 5 bases at V and 0 bases at J, with 12 bases between. For the CDR3, the DNA is TGCGCCAGCAGGGATGTCGCTAACTCCTACGAGCAGTACTTC. It encodes CASRDVANSYEQYF.

This clonotype was found a few times. The genes are TRBV6-1 and TRBJ1-3; the D gene is possibly TRBD1 (5 bases). The CDR3 loop spans 13 amino acids. Trimming shortened V by 6 bases and J by 4 bases, and 10 bases separated the two germline ends. Germline-derived CDR1 and CDR2 are MNHNS and SASEGT. The chain's CDR3 is CASRPTAGNTIYF. The CDR3 nucleotides read TGTGCCAGCAGGCCGACAGCCGGAAACACCATATATTTT.

The genes are TRBV10-3 and TRBJ2-5, with D possibly matching TRBD2 (5 bases). The CDR3 consists of 13 residues. Germline V gene data show CDR1 as ENHRY and CDR2 as SYGVKD. With 2 bases removed from V and 4 bases from J, the gap between germline ends came to 8 bases. In nucleotides, the CDR3 is TGTGCCATCAGTGAGGCGGGTTCAGAGACCCAGTACTTC. As protein: CAISEAGSETQYF.

This clonotype has only a few counts. V gene TRBV12-3 or TRBV12-4 combines with J gene TRBJ1-5; the D is unclear. Deletions cut 4 bases from V and 1 base from J, with 8 bases between. CDR3 length: 14 amino acids. The CDR3 protein is CASSSRRSNQPQHF. The CDR3 DNA reads TGTGCCAGCAGTTCCCGGCGGAGCAATCAGCCCCAGCATTTT.

In its sample, this clonotype was seen many times. The CDR3 coding sequence is TGTGCCAGCAGTTCCCAGACAAGTAACACTGAAGCTTTCTTT. Translation gives CASSSQTSNTEAFF. This chain links TRBV12-3 or TRBV12-4 with TRBJ1-1; D is unresolved. The CDR3 runs 14 residues. V was shortened by 4 bases and J by 2 bases, with 11 bases between the two germline ends.

This sequence joins TRBV10-3 and TRBJ2-1; 9 nucleotides align to TRBD2. J lost 4 bases, V lost 6 bases, and 7 bases had no gene match. The CDR3 is made up of 15 amino acids. CDR1 is ENHRY and CDR2 is SYGVKD in the germline V gene. The CDR3 region is CAISAGTSRYNEQFF. CDR3 DNA sequence: TGTGCCATCAGCGCCGGGACTAGCAGATACAATGAGCAGTTCTTC.

The rearrangement joins TRBV6-2 or TRBV6-3 to TRBJ2-5, with D possibly matching TRBD2 (7 bases). CDR3 length: 15 amino acids. Trimming shortened V by 7 bases and J by 5 bases, and 20 bases separated the two germline ends. Germline assignment: CDR1 MNHEY and CDR2 SVGEGT. CDR3: CASNIGGAVRETQYF. DNA of the CDR3: TGTGCCAGCAATATAGGGGGGGCCGTCCGTGAGACCCAGTACTTC.

The chain carries TRBV10-3 and TRBJ1-1, with D maybe TRBD1 (5 bases). Germline loops: CDR1 ENHRY, CDR2 SYGVKD. V was cut by 0 bases and J by 3 bases, with 8 bases left in between. The CDR3 has 14 amino acids. The CDR3 DNA follows: TGTGCCATCAGTGAGTCGCGCAGGGACACTGAAGCTTTCTTT. Translated, it gives CAISESRRDTEAFF.

This clonotype was counted between two and nine times. The chain recombines TRBV7-9 with TRBJ1-4, with a possible D match to TRBD1 (5 bases). This CDR3 comprises 14 residues. From germline, CDR1 is SEHNR and CDR2 FQNEAQ (reference sequence). Trimming left V 1 base short and J 8 bases short, with 11 bases between. CDR3 DNA: TGTGCCAGCAGCTTAGTGCGGGGGTACGAAAAACTGTTTTTT. It yields the protein CASSLVRGYEKLFF.

This clonotype was counted a few times. The chain employs TRBV19 and TRBJ1-5, with D maybe TRBD1 (5 bases). Germline-derived CDR1 and CDR2 are LNHDA and SQIVND (reference sequence). The CDR3 sequence is 12 residues long. The germline V and J ends were trimmed by 7 bases and 4 bases, with 8 bases remaining between them. The CDR3 nucleotides read TGTGCCAGTATGGGGGGTAATCAGCCCCAGCATTTT. This translates into CASMGGNQPQHF.

V and J are TRBV28 and TRBJ2-7, with 7 bases identical to TRBD1. CDR1 is MDHEN and CDR2 is SYDVKM in the germline V gene. The CDR3 consists of 16 residues. The J segment lost 2 bases and the V segment lost 5 bases, leaving 12 bases of the junction unmatched. The CDR3: CASSPNDRELTYEQYF. As DNA, the CDR3 is TGTGCCAGCAGTCCGAATGACAGGGAACTGACCTACGAGCAGTACTTC.

The chain links TRBV12-3 or TRBV12-4 to TRBJ2-5; D may be TRBD1 or TRBD2 (5 bases each). V lost 6 bases, J lost 5 bases, and 13 bases lay in between. The CDR3 consists of 13 residues. The CDR3 DNA follows: TGTGCCAGCAGATCTAGGGGAGATGAGACCCAGTACTTC. Its translation: CASRSRGDETQYF.

This chain links TRBV5-1 with TRBJ2-7; 8 bases agree with TRBD1. CDR1 is SGHRS and CDR2 is YFSETQ in the germline V gene. This CDR3 has 12 amino acids. The junction had 4 bases not matched to a gene; V was cut back by 4 bases and J by 7 bases. CDR3 DNA sequence: TGCGCCAGCAGCCCCGGACAGGGTGAGCAGTACTTC. Translating it yields CASSPGQGEQYF.

This clonotype was counted only a few times. This chain links TRBV19 with TRBJ1-1; no clear D. The V and J ends lost 10 bases and 0 bases respectively, with 24 bases between them. Germline V gene data show CDR1 as LNHDA and CDR2 as SQIVND (reference sequence). The CDR3 runs 17 residues. The CDR3 sequence is CATQTRTSSTMNTEAFF. The CDR3 DNA sequence: TGTGCCACACAAACACGGACCAGCTCCACCATGAACACTGAAGCTTTCTTT.

This clonotype was detected only a few times. This sequence joins TRBV5-6 and TRBJ1-4, with D possibly being TRBD1 (6 bases). Germline CDR1 and CDR2: SGHDT and YYEEEE. This CDR3 comprises 14 residues. Trimming removed 4 bases from V and 5 bases from J, with 12 bases in between. The CDR3 DNA is TGTGCCAGCAGCCCCAGGACAGAAAATGAAAAACTGTTTTTT. Amino acid sequence: CASSPRTENEKLFF.

This clonotype was recorded at least ten times. This chain connects TRBV29-1 to TRBJ2-3; D unclear. Germline-derived CDR1 and CDR2 are SQVTM and ANQGSEA. Trimming removed 7 bases at V and 3 bases at J, with 8 bases between. CDR3 length equals 11 residues. CDR3 protein: CSAAETDTQYF. CDR3 bases: TGCAGCGCCGCAGAAACAGATACGCAGTATTTT.

This clonotype was counted a few times. The V call is TRBV7-8, the J call TRBJ2-7; TRBD1 or TRBD2 may be the D gene (5 bases each). This CDR3 spans 15 amino acids. The germline V gene has CDR1 SGHVS and CDR2 FQNEAQ. V was clipped by 1 base and J by 0 bases, with 10 bases between them. The DNA of the CDR3 is TGTGCCAGCAGCTTAGGACCAGGGACCTCCTACGAGCAGTACTTC. It is translated as CASSLGPGTSYEQYF. The full variable domain, completed using reference TRBV7-8 and TRBJ2-7, is GAGVSQSPRYKVAKRGQDVALRCDPISGHVSLFWYQQALGQGPEFLTYFQNEAQLDKSGLPSDRFFAERPEGSVSTLKIQRTQQEDSAVYLCASSLGPGTSYEQYFGPGTRLTVT.

This clonotype was observed a few times. The J gene is TRBJ2-1, the V gene TRBV24-1, with D possibly TRBD1 on 6 matching bases. The germline V and J ends were trimmed by 2 bases and 9 bases, with 10 bases remaining between them. The CDR3 spans 13 residues. CDR1 and CDR2 from the germline V gene are KGHDR and SFDVKD. This CDR3 reads CATSDWEGGEQFF. CDR3 in DNA: TGTGCCACCAGTGATTGGGAAGGGGGTGAGCAGTTCTTC.

V and J are TRBV25-1 and TRBJ2-7; 14 bases are a match to TRBD2. The ends lost 6 bases at V and 0 bases at J; junction bases unmatched: 7. The CDR3 has 17 residues. CDR1 and CDR2 from the germline V gene are MGHDK and SYGVNS. CDR3 nucleotide sequence: TGTGCCAGCAGGCCGTCTGGGACTAGCGGGAGCTCCTACGAGCAGTACTTC. Translating gives CASRPSGTSGSSYEQYF.

This clonotype has more than one count but fewer than ten. The rearrangement uses TRBV4-1 and TRBJ2-1; 13 nucleotides align to TRBD2. With 4 bases clipped from V and 4 bases from J, the junction kept 7 bases outside the gene matches. Germline lookup yields CDR1 MGHRA and CDR2 YSYEKL. CDR3 size: 17 residues. The CDR3 loop reads CASSRTSGGASYNEQFF. The CDR3 nucleotides read TGCGCCAGCAGCCGAACTAGCGGGGGGGCCTCTTACAATGAGCAGTTCTTC.

This clonotype appeared a few times. J is TRBJ2-1 and V is TRBV20-1, with 7 positions matching TRBD2. CDR1 is DFQATT, CDR2 SNEGSKA, per germline (reference sequence). The CDR3 has 15 residues. V lost 4 bases, J lost 2 bases, and 8 bases stayed unmatched. The CDR3 loop is CSANGLVDPYNEQFF. The DNA of the CDR3 is TGCAGTGCTAACGGACTAGTTGATCCCTACAATGAGCAGTTCTTC.

CDR3 DNA: TGTGCCAGCAGCTTGGTATTTGGTGCTAATGAAAAACTGTTTTTT. This translates into CASSLVFGANEKLFF. The J gene is TRBJ1-4, the V gene TRBV7-9, with D uncertain. The V and J ends lost 3 bases and 3 bases respectively, with 11 bases between them. The CDR3 sequence is 15 residues long. Germline CDR1 reads SEHNR; CDR2 reads FQNEAQ (reference sequence).

The CDR3: CASSERGGLSTDTQYF. The DNA for the CDR3 is TGTGCCAGCAGTGAGCGGGGGGGCCTAAGCACAGATACGCAGTATTTT. This rearrangement joins TRBV7-9 to TRBJ2-3; TRBD2 matches at 10 bases. CDR3 size: 16 residues. J gave up 0 bases and V 6 bases, and 6 bases lay outside the gene matches. CDR1 and CDR2 (germline): SEHNR, FQNEAQ (reference sequence).

V gene TRBV6-2 or TRBV6-3 combines with J gene TRBJ2-3; D is uncertain. This CDR3 is built from 15 residues. From germline, CDR1 is MNHEY and CDR2 SVGEGT. V shed 2 bases and J shed 3 bases, with 12 bases lying between them. In DNA form, the CDR3 reads TGTGCCAGCAGTTACAGTAGTAGGCCGACAGATACGCAGTATTTT. It yields the protein CASSYSSRPTDTQYF.

This clonotype was seen more than once but under ten times. The chain couples TRBV7-2 to TRBJ2-1; no clear D gene. V was shortened by 0 bases and J by 8 bases, with 8 bases between the two germline ends. Per the germline V gene, CDR1 is SGHTA and CDR2 is FQGNSA. The CDR3 totals 13 residues. The CDR3 is CASSLARRDEQFF. Here the CDR3 DNA reads TGTGCCAGCAGCTTAGCGCGTAGGGATGAGCAGTTCTTC.

This clonotype was recorded a few times. The chain joins TRBV18 to TRBJ1-4; D is perhaps TRBD1 (6 bases). Looked up from germline, CDR1 is KGHSH and CDR2 is LQKENI. The CDR3 has 15 residues. Trimming took 5 bases from V and 6 from J, leaving 16 bases between them. The CDR3 bases are TGTGCCAGCTCAGCTACTACAGGGACGGATGAAAAACTGTTTTTT. Protein: CASSATTGTDEKLFF.